A selection of T cell receptor beta chains follows, all from one sample in a study of identical twins. TCRdb redid the calling of the 5' RACE reads with MiXCR, one entry per CDR3 protein. The sample lists some 330,000 distinct CDR3 sequences, roughly 10% occurring once. Sequenced: naive T cells sorted from blood. These receptor sequences come from a woman aged 50 to 60 in good health. Each CDR3 is given with its conserved first and last residue. A D gene is named only where the DNA matches it firmly. Rows may omit the clone size; those that give it use once, few, many or a size class.

TRBV20-1	TRBJ2-3	few	TRBD2	CSASSGRGTTDTQYF	TGCAGTGCTAGTTCCGGGAGGGGGACCACAGATACGCAGTATTTT
TRBV5-1	TRBJ2-1	few	.	CASSLAGSFQFF	TGCGCCAGCAGCTTGGCTGGGTCGTTCCAGTTCTTC
TRBV29-1	TRBJ2-7	.	TRBD2	CSVSTSGRLRGLEQYF	TGCAGCGTTTCGACTAGCGGGAGACTACGAGGCCTCGAGCAGTACTTC
TRBV20-1	TRBJ2-5	.	TRBD1	CSASSGTGLQETQYF	TGCAGTGCTTCTTCCGGGACAGGGCTGCAAGAGACCCAGTACTTC
TRBV20-1	TRBJ2-1	few	.	CSASSLGPSSYNEQFF	TGCAGTGCTAGTTCGTTGGGTCCGAGCTCCTACAATGAGCAGTTCTTC
TRBV20-1	TRBJ2-3	many	.	CSARITGGTDTQYF	TGCAGTGCTAGGATAACGGGAGGCACAGATACGCAGTATTTT
TRBV14	TRBJ1-1	.	.	CASPLNTEAFF	TGTGCCAGCCCTTTGAACACTGAAGCTTTCTTT
TRBV29-1	TRBJ1-1	many	.	CSVVVGTNTEAFF	TGCAGCGTTGTCGTTGGGACCAACACTGAAGCTTTCTTT
TRBV29-1	TRBJ1-3	many	.	CSVLQARGNTIYF	TGCAGCGTTCTTCAGGCCCGAGGAAACACCATATATTTT
TRBV12-3/TRBV12-4	TRBJ2-5	many	TRBD2	CASSLSGRFETQYF	TGTGCCAGCAGTTTAAGCGGGAGGTTCGAGACCCAGTACTTC
TRBV29-1	TRBJ1-4	many	.	CSVSWVGAGEKLFF	TGCAGCGTTTCCTGGGTGGGGGCCGGTGAAAAACTGTTTTTT
TRBV12-3/TRBV12-4	TRBJ2-1	few	.	CASSRDFDEQFF	TGTGCCAGCAGCAGGGATTTCGATGAGCAGTTCTTC
TRBV2	TRBJ2-3	.	TRBD1	CASSTTGVDTQYF	TGTGCCAGCAGTACAACAGGGGTAGATACGCAGTATTTT
TRBV12-3/TRBV12-4	TRBJ2-5	few	.	CASSFRGIQETQYF	TGTGCCAGCAGTTTTCGGGGTATCCAAGAGACCCAGTACTTC
TRBV5-5	TRBJ1-4	.	.	CASSFNGVTNEKLFF	TGTGCCAGCAGCTTTAATGGGGTGACTAATGAAAAACTGTTTTTT
TRBV11-2	TRBJ2-2	.	.	CASGHRRESPGELFF	TGTGCCAGCGGCCATCGGAGGGAGTCCCCCGGGGAGCTGTTTTTT
TRBV24-1	TRBJ2-1	.	TRBD2	CATEREGSYNEQFF	TGTGCCACCGAGCGGGAGGGTTCCTACAATGAGCAGTTCTTC
TRBV4-1	TRBJ2-1	few	.	CASSQDGLGQFF	TGCGCCAGCAGCCAAGATGGGCTAGGGCAGTTCTTC
TRBV4-1	TRBJ2-1	.	TRBD2	CASSQDRTSPYNEQFF	TGCGCCAGCAGCCAGGATAGGACTAGCCCCTACAATGAGCAGTTCTTC
TRBV3-1	TRBJ2-5	.	TRBD1	CASSLLKGADSQETQYF	TGTGCCAGCAGCCTGCTCAAGGGGGCCGACTCCCAAGAGACCCAGTACTTC
TRBV10-1	TRBJ2-3	.	TRBD1	CASRDRGRTDTQYF	TGCGCCAGCAGGGACAGGGGGCGGACAGATACGCAGTATTTT
TRBV6-5	TRBJ2-5	.	.	CASSYQNKGTQYF	TGTGCCAGCAGTTACCAAAATAAAGGGACCCAGTACTTC
TRBV12-3/TRBV12-4	TRBJ2-1	many	TRBD1	CASSPTRGLRNEQFF	TGTGCCAGCAGCCCGACGAGGGGGCTGAGGAATGAGCAGTTCTTC
TRBV7-6	TRBJ2-2	few	.	CASTSATGELFF	TGTGCCAGCACGTCAGCTACCGGGGAGCTGTTTTTT
TRBV24-1	TRBJ2-3	few	.	CATSSAQPPPDTQYF	TGTGCCACCTCAAGCGCGCAGCCACCTCCAGATACGCAGTATTTT
TRBV4-1	TRBJ2-1	few	.	CASSQLGYEQFF	TGCGCCAGCAGCCAACTGGGGTATGAGCAGTTCTTC
TRBV18	TRBJ2-4	.	TRBD1	CASSPSRQGTKNIQYF	TGTGCCAGCTCACCATCGAGACAGGGGACCAAAAACATTCAGTACTTC
TRBV5-4	TRBJ2-4	few	.	CASSLGLGTKNIQYF	TGTGCCAGCAGCTTGGGACTCGGCACCAAAAACATTCAGTACTTC
TRBV29-1	TRBJ2-5	.	.	CSVGSRDALETQYF	TGCAGCGTTGGATCCCGGGACGCTTTAGAGACCCAGTACTTC
TRBV4-1	TRBJ2-1	many	TRBD2	CASSHGGSGGIEQFF	TGCGCCAGCAGCCATGGGGGTAGCGGGGGGATAGAGCAGTTCTTC
TRBV11-2	TRBJ2-1	.	TRBD2	CASSLVPLAGENNEQFF	TGTGCCAGCAGCTTAGTCCCCCTAGCGGGAGAGAACAATGAGCAGTTCTTC
TRBV3-1	TRBJ2-1	many	TRBD1	CASSQKGTGLYNEQFF	TGTGCCAGCAGCCAAAAGGGGACAGGGCTGTACAATGAGCAGTTCTTC
TRBV20-1	TRBJ2-1	few	TRBD2	CSARARASGRYNEQFF	TGCAGTGCTAGAGCGAGGGCTAGCGGGCGGTACAATGAGCAGTTCTTC
TRBV29-1	TRBJ2-3	few	.	CSVSAQVRTDTQYF	TGCAGCGTCTCCGCGCAGGTTAGGACAGATACGCAGTATTTT
TRBV24-1	TRBJ2-7	.	.	CATSPRPGTTNEQYF	TGTGCCACCAGCCCTAGACCCGGGACAACAAACGAGCAGTACTTC
TRBV15	TRBJ1-1	many	TRBD1	CATSKTGTEAFF	TGTGCCACCAGCAAGACAGGGACTGAAGCTTTCTTT
TRBV27	TRBJ2-1	many	.	CASYRVMNEQFF	TGTGCCAGTTACAGGGTAATGAATGAGCAGTTCTTC
TRBV20-1	TRBJ2-1	few	.	CSARNGEDNEQFF	TGCAGTGCTAGAAATGGTGAGGACAATGAGCAGTTCTTC
TRBV27	TRBJ1-5	few	.	CASNEGGIDQPQHF	TGTGCCAGCAACGAGGGGGGGATCGATCAGCCCCAGCATTTT
TRBV19	TRBJ2-5	.	.	CASSIALGEWRETQYF	TGTGCCAGTAGTATAGCCCTTGGGGAATGGCGAGAGACCCAGTACTTC
TRBV12-3/TRBV12-4	TRBJ2-1	.	.	CASTPGSNNEQFF	TGTGCCAGCACCCCGGGGTCGAATAATGAGCAGTTCTTC
TRBV4-1	TRBJ2-1	.	.	CASSRREEQFF	TGCGCCAGCAGCCGTCGGGAGGAGCAGTTCTTC
TRBV7-8	TRBJ2-3	.	.	CASSLLREYRPDTQYF	TGTGCCAGCAGCTTACTTCGGGAGTACCGTCCAGATACGCAGTATTTT
TRBV5-1	TRBJ2-5	.	TRBD2	CASSWAGGNQETQYF	TGCGCCAGCAGCTGGGCGGGAGGCAACCAAGAGACCCAGTACTTC
TRBV12-3/TRBV12-4	TRBJ2-1	.	.	CASSYYGEQFF	TGTGCCAGCAGTTATTACGGTGAGCAGTTCTTC
TRBV10-1	TRBJ2-3	.	TRBD2	CASSVTGLASQYF	TGCGCCAGCAGTGTAACGGGACTAGCTTCGCAGTATTTT